This TCR beta chain was sequenced in a study of CD8 T cells in Susac syndrome. Study overall: Among sequenced Susac syndrome patients, about six had active disease and about 8 were in remission. Findings and caveats of the study: Expansion of clones was not seen in the CD4+ T cell repertoires of Susac syndrome.

Roughly 0.45 to 1 ug RNA was reverse transcribed with random hexamers. Amplification of the TCR beta CDR3 was carried out by immunoSEQ multiplex PCR, which spanned a total of 54 Vbeta and 13 Jbeta segments. TCRdb itself ran the immunoSEQ multiplex PCR reads through MiXCR, one entry per CDR3 protein. The sample includes around 200,000 distinct CDR3 sequences, about 93% of them seen just once. The CDR3 is 15 residues long. The germline V and J ends were trimmed by 3 bases and 2 bases, with 12 bases remaining between them. The germline CDR1 and CDR2 sequences are KGHSH and LQKENI. Negative isolation was used for CD8+ and CD4+ T cells and FACS enrichment for TEMRA cells. As concerns this clonotype: The target antigen is unknown.

The chain combines TRBV18 with TRBJ2-3; D gene uncertain. The sequence was obtained from a human donor with Susac syndrome. Material: CD4+ T cells from PBMCs. In DNA, the CDR3 is TGTGCCAGCTCACCCTCGACTGGAGACACAGATACGCAGTATTTT. This encodes CASSPSTGDTDTQYF.